This passage covers 19 T cell receptor beta chains from one sample sequenced in a study of Ad26.COV2.S vaccination and SARS-CoV-2 variants. The treatment denotes: roughly 20 received Ad26.COV2.S at low or high dose, single or two shots; several received placebo; per-sample allocation not given. It was on day 63 after the first vaccine or placebo injection that samples were taken. Using immunoSEQ multiplex PCR, the repertoire was profiled, and TCRdb retains in-frame clones only, with some absent. The sample records approximately 350,000 clones, roughly 84% being singletons. Sequencing used peripheral blood, obtained in a trial of Ad26.COV2.S vaccine versus placebo. The source of these receptors is a person between 18 and 60 years old who received the Ad26.COV2.S COVID-19 vaccine or a placebo.

The J gene is TRBJ2-3, the V gene TRBV13; D not certain. The CDR3 extends over 11 amino acids. The V gene's germline CDR1 is PRHDT and CDR2 FYEKMQ (reference sequence). The V end was cut by 4 bases, the J end by 7 bases, with 6 bases between. The CDR3 region is CASSSTNTQYF. Here the CDR3 DNA reads TGTGCCAGCAGCTCTACGAATACGCAGTATTTT.

This chain uses TRBV11-2 with TRBJ2-7; unclear D gene. The germline CDR1 and CDR2 sequences are SGHAT and FQNNGV. CDR3 length: 14 amino acids. Trimming removed 5 bases at V and 3 bases at J, with 14 bases between. In nucleotides, the CDR3 is TGTGCCAGCAGCCTACCGGACGTGGGCTACGAGCAGTACTTC. The encoded protein is CASSLPDVGYEQYF. Looking up the rest from reference TRBV11-2 and TRBJ2-7 gives the full variable domain: EAGVAQSPRYKIIEKRQSVAFWCNPISGHATLYWYQQILGQGPKLLIQFQNNGVVDDSQLPKDRFSAERLKGVDSTLKIQPAKLEDSAVYLCASSLPDVGYEQYFGPGTRLTVT.

V gene TRBV29-1 combines with J gene TRBJ2-1, with 7 bases matching TRBD1. Trimming removed 7 bases from V and 8 bases from J; junction bases left unmatched: 8. Germline CDR1 SQVTM, CDR2 ANQGSEA. The CDR3 contains 12 residues. The CDR3 bases are TGCAGCGGGGGGAGAGGGGGCGATGAGCAGTTCTTC. This gives the protein CSGGRGGDEQFF.

The rearrangement joins TRBV6-5 to TRBJ1-4; TRBD1 aligns across 10 bases. Germline CDR1 and CDR2: MNHEY and SVGAGI. V lost 2 bases and J lost 8; bases outside the gene matches: 5. The CDR3 is 15 residues long. CDR3: CASSYRDRGHEKLFF. CDR3 nucleotide sequence: TGTGCCAGCAGTTACCGCGACAGGGGGCACGAAAAACTGTTTTTT.

The chain joins TRBV6-5 to TRBJ1-4, with 8 bases identical to TRBD1. After removal of 0 bases from V and 7 bases from J, the junction contained 4 bases not matched to a gene. Germline loops: CDR1 MNHEY, CDR2 SVGAGI. The CDR3 is 15 amino acids. The CDR3 region is CASSYSTGVVEKLFF. DNA of the CDR3: TGTGCCAGCAGTTACTCGACAGGGGTTGTTGAAAAACTGTTTTTT.

The chain combines TRBV7-3 with TRBJ2-2; D unclear. The V gene's germline CDR1 is SGHTA and CDR2 FQGTGA. CDR3 length: 13 residues. V lost 5 bases, J lost 6 bases, and 10 bases lay in between. CDR3 DNA sequence: TGTGCCAGCAGCCCGACGGACCCCGGGGAGCTGTTTTTT. This translates into CASSPTDPGELFF. The full variable domain, completed using reference TRBV7-3 and TRBJ2-2, is GAGVSQTPSNKVTEKGKYVELRCDPISGHTALYWYRQSLGQGPEFLIYFQGTGAADDSGLPNDRFFAVRPEGSVSTLKIQRTERGDSAVYLCASSPTDPGELFFGEGSRLTVL.

The V gene is TRBV6-5, the J gene TRBJ1-3; 7 positions match TRBD1. CDR1 and CDR2 from the germline V gene are MNHEY and SVGAGI. CDR3 length equals 15 residues. Trimming cost V 2 bases and J 0 bases; bases outside gene matches: 1. CDR3 region: CASSYGDSSGNTIYF. CDR3 sequence (DNA): TGTGCCAGCAGTTACGGGGACAGCTCTGGAAACACCATATATTTT.

The V and J genes are TRBV6-6 and TRBJ1-2; D is uncertain. Trimming pared 10 bases from V and 4 bases from J, leaving 16 bases between. The CDR3 runs 13 residues. Germline V gives CDR1 MNHNY, CDR2 SVGAGI (reference sequence). CDR3 DNA: TGTGCCACCCCGGAACAAACGAGCTATGGCTACACCTTC. This codes for CATPEQTSYGYTF.

The chain links TRBV7-9 to TRBJ2-5; a possible D gene is TRBD1 (7 bases). The V gene lost 3 bases and the J gene lost 5 bases, with 16 bases spanning the gap. The length of the CDR3 is 15 residues. Germline V gene lookup returns CDR1 SEHNR and CDR2 FQNEAQ (reference sequence). As DNA, the CDR3 is TGTGCCAGCAGCTTCGCCGTGGCAGGGGGGGAGACCCAGTACTTC. Translating gives CASSFAVAGGETQYF. Supplemented by reference TRBV7-9 and TRBJ2-5, the full variable domain reads DTGVSQNPRHKITKRGQNVTFRCDPISEHNRLYWYRQTLGQGPEFLTYFQNEAQLEKSRLLSDRFSAERPKGSFSTLEIQRTEQGDSAMYLCASSFAVAGGETQYFGPGTRLLVL.

V usage is TRBV5-4 and J usage is TRBJ2-5; no firm D call. Germline V gene lookup returns CDR1 SGHNT and CDR2 YYREEE (reference sequence). This CDR3 is built from 11 residues. Trimming stripped 4 bases from V and 1 base from J, with 2 bases between. CDR3 sequence reads: CASSLQETQYF. In nucleotides, the CDR3 is TGTGCCAGCAGCCTCCAAGAGACCCAGTACTTC.

The genes are TRBV7-2 and TRBJ1-6; D is perhaps TRBD1 (5 bases). Germline assignment: CDR1 SGHTA and CDR2 FQGNSA. The CDR3 is 15 residues long. V lost 4 bases and J lost 14, with 21 bases in between. CDR3 DNA sequence: TGTGCCAGCAGCTGGACAACCGAGACCGGTAGCACCCTCCACTTT. It encodes CASSWTTETGSTLHF.

This chain connects TRBV27 to TRBJ2-7; 7 nucleotides line up with TRBD1. CDR3 length equals 15 residues. Germline V lookup: CDR1 MNHEY, CDR2 SMNVEV (reference sequence). V lost 5 bases to trimming and J lost 2 bases; unmatched junction nucleotides: 9. The DNA for the CDR3 is TGTGCCAGCAGTCAGTTTGCAGGGGGTACCTACGAGCAGTACTTC. Translated: CASSQFAGGTYEQYF.

The sample holds one count of this clone. V is TRBV30 and J is TRBJ1-3; TRBD1 matches 7 bases. Germline loops: CDR1 GTSNPN, CDR2 SVGIG (reference sequence). J was trimmed by 2 bases and V by 1 base; bases with no gene match: 5. The CDR3 is 15 residues long. DNA of the CDR3: TGTGCCTGGAGTGCCAGGGGGGCGCCTGGAAACACCATATATTTT. Residues: CAWSARGAPGNTIYF.

The chain uses TRBV2 and TRBJ1-2, with D perhaps TRBD1 (5 bases). The CDR3 is 13 residues long. The germline CDR1 and CDR2 sequences are SNHLY and FYNNEI. V was trimmed by 3 bases and J by 2 bases, leaving 7 bases between them. In DNA form, the CDR3 reads TGTGCCAGCAGTGAGGGGGTAAACTATGGCTACACCTTC. It yields the protein CASSEGVNYGYTF.

The rearrangement uses TRBV3-1 (or the pseudogene TRBV3-2) and TRBJ1-1; maybe TRBD1 (6 bases). Germline V gene sequence: CDR1 LGHDT, CDR2 YNNKEL (reference sequence). This CDR3 has 13 amino acids. Trimming took 4 bases from V and 7 from J, leaving 13 bases between them. The CDR3 DNA reads TGTGCCAGCAGCCCCCAGGGGTACGGTGAAGCTTTCTTT. This sequence encodes CASSPQGYGEAFF.

This clone was seen a handful of times. This chain uses TRBV19 with TRBJ1-5, with 9 bases identical to TRBD1. Germline V lookup: CDR1 LNHDA, CDR2 SQIVND (reference sequence). CDR3 length equals 19 residues. J was trimmed by 4 bases and V by 3 bases; bases with no gene match: 16. The CDR3 bases are TGTGCCAGTAGTATCGGCCCATTCCCACGGGACAGGGAAAATCAGCCCCAGCATTTT. Translation gives CASSIGPFPRDRENQPQHF.

The J gene is TRBJ1-5, the V gene TRBV10-1; perhaps TRBD1 as D (5 bases). Trimming took off 6 bases at V and 8 bases at J, with 20 bases between the two ends. The germline V gene encodes CDR1 WNHNN and CDR2 SYGVQD (reference sequence). The CDR3 contains 15 residues. The CDR3 DNA reads TGCGCCAGCAGCGACCTGGGGGAGGTCTGGGAGCCCCAGCATTTT. This gives the protein CASSDLGEVWEPQHF.

The genes are TRBV5-4 and TRBJ1-2, with D perhaps matching TRBD1 (6 bases). Per germline, CDR1 SGHNT and CDR2 YYREEE (reference sequence). Trimming stripped 3 bases from V and 2 bases from J, with 11 bases between. The CDR3 has 14 amino acids. The CDR3 reads CASSSGGQNYGYTF. The CDR3 coding sequence is TGTGCCAGCAGCTCCGGGGGACAAAACTATGGCTACACCTTC.

The chain joins TRBV18 to TRBJ1-5; no clear D. The CDR3 spans 14 residues. Germline CDR1 and CDR2: KGHSH and LQKENI. V lost 2 bases to trimming and J lost 4 bases, with 9 bases between them. The CDR3 sequence is CASSPGGKNQPQHF. The CDR3, as DNA: TGTGCCAGCTCACCAGGTGGCAAGAATCAGCCCCAGCATTTT.